This T cell receptor beta chain emerged from a study of molecular identifiers for immune sequencing clone quantification. Study-level points and caveats: For effector cells, clones above 20 RNA copies held over 98% of molecules; for naive cells, under 1%.

Only a few counts were recorded for this clonotype. Its antigen is unidentified. The CDR3 spans 14 residues. CDR1 is ENHRY, CDR2 SYGVKD, per germline. V shed 6 bases and J shed 7 bases, with 16 bases lying between them. Preparation of the bulk TCR libraries relied on previously described methods and listed TCR primers. TCRdb independently ran MiXCR on the PCR reads; one entry per CDR3 protein. The data contain roughly 100,000 distinct CDR3 sequences, around 37% of them singletons. The receptor was isolated from a human donor in good health. Some libraries in this study had Jurkat cell RNA spiked in. The chain employs TRBV10-3 and TRBJ1-5; TRBD1 might be the D (5 bases). The sequencing sample was made of naive CD8+ T cells from blood, with Jurkat cell RNA spiked in. The sample's subset: FACS-sorted CD8+CD4-CCR7+CD45RA+ naive T cells. The CDR3 is CAISLGRDGQPQHF. The CDR3 DNA reads TGTGCCATCAGCCTCGGACGGGACGGGCAGCCCCAGCATTTT.